Listed here are 23 T cell receptor beta chains from one sample, sequenced in a study of glioma-infiltrating T cells after dendritic cell vaccination. Produced via immunoSEQ multiplex PCR; TCRdb's table is partial and in-frame only. The sample lists about 92,000 clones, about nine tenths occurring once. The starting material was blood, obtained before dendritic cell vaccination. The receptor source for this set is a human donor with glioblastoma.

This sequence joins TRBV6-4 and TRBJ1-6; 7 bases are a match to TRBD1. The germline CDR1 and CDR2 sequences are MRHNA and SNTAGT. The CDR3 contains 14 residues. V shed 6 bases, J shed 6 bases, and the junction held 5 bases outside the gene matches. The DNA of the CDR3 is TGTGCCAGCAGGGAGGGGGACAGTAATTCACCCCTCCACTTT. Amino acids: CASREGDSNSPLHF.

This clone was observed a handful of times. This rearrangement joins TRBV6-5 to TRBJ1-2; 9 nucleotides align to TRBD1. V lost 4 bases, J lost 7 bases, and 10 bases stayed unmatched. This CDR3 is built from 15 residues. Germline V CDR1 and CDR2: MNHEY, SVGAGI. CDR3 bases: TGTGCCAGCAGTTCCCCGGACAGGGGTCGGTTTGGCTACACCTTC. Protein sequence: CASSSPDRGRFGYTF.

The chain uses TRBV4-3 and TRBJ1-1, with D perhaps matching TRBD1 (6 bases). This CDR3 region has 13 residues. The germline CDR1 and CDR2 sequences are LGHNA and YSLEER. Trimming cost V 1 base and J 6 bases, with 9 bases left between them. CDR3 DNA: TGCGCCAGCAGCCAAGCCAGGGGATCTGAAGCTTTCTTT. It codes for CASSQARGSEAFF.

This chain joins TRBV27 and TRBJ2-5, with 9 nucleotides matching TRBD1. CDR3 size: 15 residues. With 5 bases clipped from V and 5 bases from J, the junction kept 9 bases outside the gene matches. CDR1 MNHEY and CDR2 SMNVEV come from the germline V gene (reference sequence). The CDR3: CASSIDRDRAETQYF. The DNA for the CDR3 is TGTGCCAGCAGTATAGATCGGGACAGGGCTGAGACCCAGTACTTC.

This chain uses TRBV4-2 with TRBJ2-2, with 7 bases fitting TRBD2. The CDR3 has 15 amino acids. Germline V gene sequence: CDR1 LGHNA, CDR2 YNFKEQ. V lost 4 bases and J lost 6; bases outside the gene matches: 8. CDR3 coding DNA: TGTGCCAGCAGCCTCGGGGACTACGAGGCCGGGGAGCTGTTTTTT. Protein: CASSLGDYEAGELFF.

Concerning this clone: One end of the junction fails to match germline, which may point to a read error. The chain joins TRBV4-3 to TRBJ2-7, with 8 bases identical to TRBD1. CDR1 is LGHNA and CDR2 is YSLEER in the germline V gene. The CDR3 has 17 residues. The CDR3 coding sequence is TGCGCCAGCAGCCAAGATGTTGTGGACAGGGCCTCCGACGAGCAGTACTTC. This encodes CASSQDVVDRASDEQYF.

The rearrangement uses TRBV7-9 and TRBJ1-2, with D possibly TRBD1 on 6 matching bases. From germline, CDR1 is SEHNR and CDR2 FQNEAQ (reference sequence). Trimming removed 4 bases from V and 8 bases from J, with 17 bases in between. CDR3 size: 14 residues. The CDR3 loop reads CASSSTGQTGGYTF. CDR3 bases: TGTGCCAGCAGCTCCACGGGTCAGACAGGCGGCTACACCTTC.

The chain employs TRBV5-4 and TRBJ2-5, with 10 bases aligning to TRBD2. V dropped 0 bases and J dropped 1; count of bases not matched to a gene: 9. Germline assignment: CDR1 SGHNT and CDR2 YYREEE (reference sequence). The CDR3 is 18 amino acids. CDR3 sequence reads: CASSLGKRGGPIQETQYF. Written as DNA, the CDR3 is TGTGCCAGCAGCTTGGGGAAGCGGGGGGGCCCGATCCAAGAGACCCAGTACTTC.

The chain combines TRBV5-1 with TRBJ1-4, with 7 positions matching TRBD1. Germline V gene sequence: CDR1 SGHRS, CDR2 YFSETQ. J gave up 8 bases and V 2 bases, and 3 bases lay outside the gene matches. There are 13 residues in the CDR3. The CDR3 region is CASSFTGEEKLFF. The CDR3 DNA reads TGCGCCAGCAGCTTTACAGGGGAAGAAAAACTGTTTTTT.

The J gene is TRBJ2-7, the V gene TRBV4-2, with 10 bases fitting TRBD2. The CDR3 totals 17 residues. CDR1 and CDR2 (germline): LGHNA, YNFKEQ. J lost 1 base, V lost 3 bases, and 9 bases had no gene match. CDR3 protein: CASSQISGTSVSYEQYF. In DNA, the CDR3 is TGTGCCAGCAGCCAGATTTCCGGGACTAGCGTATCCTACGAGCAGTACTTC.

The chain links TRBV11-2 to TRBJ2-1, with 8 bases aligning to TRBD2. The V and J ends lost 1 base and 4 bases, in that order; junction bases with no gene match: 3. CDR3 length equals 15 residues. Germline loops: CDR1 SGHAT, CDR2 FQNNGV. The CDR3 reads CASSLGAGAYNEQFF. CDR3 DNA sequence: TGTGCCAGCAGCTTAGGAGCGGGGGCTTACAATGAGCAGTTCTTC.

The V and J genes are TRBV27 and TRBJ2-1; 10 bases map to TRBD2. V shed 11 bases and J 3 bases; nucleotides not matched to a gene: 13. Germline-derived CDR1 and CDR2 are MNHEY and SMNVEV (reference sequence). The CDR3 runs to 16 residues. CDR3 sequence: CAAGGSGTSVYNEQFF. The CDR3, as DNA: TGTGCCGCCGGGGGAAGTGGGACTAGCGTCTACAATGAGCAGTTCTTC.

This chain links TRBV6-5 with TRBJ2-2; 7 bases line up with TRBD1. Germline trimming cut 8 bases from V and 4 bases from J; bases unmatched to any gene: 7. The CDR3 covers 14 residues. Germline V gene lookup returns CDR1 MNHEY and CDR2 SVGAGI. CDR3 residues: CASRVSGGTGELFF. Written as DNA, the CDR3 is TGTGCCAGCCGGGTTTCAGGGGGCACCGGGGAGCTGTTTTTT.

V usage is TRBV18 and J usage is TRBJ1-5, with D possibly being TRBD1 (6 bases). The CDR3 has 14 residues. CDR1 and CDR2 (germline): KGHSH, LQKENI. The V gene lost 6 bases and the J gene lost 0 bases, with 9 bases spanning the gap. In DNA, the CDR3 is TGTGCCAGCTCCCGACAGGATAGCAATCAGCCCCAGCATTTT. Amino acids: CASSRQDSNQPQHF.

This chain links TRBV10-2 with TRBJ1-2; D might be TRBD1 (5 bases). Germline assignment: CDR1 WSHSY and CDR2 SAAADI. The CDR3 contains 14 residues. V lost 3 bases to trimming and J lost 1 base, with 9 bases between them. CDR3 in DNA: TGCGCCAGCAGTGATGGAGGGGTTAACTATGGCTACACCTTC. Encoded protein: CASSDGGVNYGYTF.

This clone was seen just once. The chain links TRBV30 to TRBJ2-5, with TRBD2 matching over 14 bases. This CDR3 spans 18 amino acids. V trimming: 0 bases; J trimming: 2 bases; junction bases outside the gene matches: 8. The V gene's germline CDR1 is GTSNPN and CDR2 SVGIG (reference sequence). The CDR3 region has the DNA TGTGCCTGGAGTGTAACGGGACTAGCGGGGGCTTTTCAAGAGACCCAGTACTTC. Translating gives CAWSVTGLAGAFQETQYF.

The chain recombines TRBV7-9 with TRBJ2-7; a weak D match, TRBD2 (5 bases). The ends were cut back, 5 bases at V and 7 bases at J, with 15 bases in the middle. The CDR3 runs to 13 residues. Germline CDR1 SEHNR, CDR2 FQNEAQ (reference sequence). As DNA, the CDR3 is TGTGCCAGCAGCGTGCCAGACTATGAAGAGCAGTACTTC. Translation: CASSVPDYEEQYF.

This clone occurred once. This chain links TRBV5-4 with TRBJ1-2, with 9 bases fitting TRBD1. CDR1 and CDR2 (germline): SGHNT, YYREEE (reference sequence). With 0 bases clipped from V and 5 bases from J, the junction kept 5 bases outside the gene matches. This CDR3 has 15 amino acids. CDR3 sequence: CASSLGDRDNYGYTF. Written as DNA, the CDR3 is TGTGCCAGCAGCTTGGGGGACAGGGATAATTATGGCTACACCTTC.

The chain has TRBV6-5 and TRBJ2-1; D ambiguous. This CDR3 has 13 amino acids. Germline V CDR1 and CDR2: MNHEY, SVGAGI. V lost 9 bases, J lost 2 bases, and 11 bases lay in between. The CDR3 loop is CASFMTTYNEQFF. CDR3 bases: TGTGCCAGTTTCATGACAACCTACAATGAGCAGTTCTTC.

The CDR3 protein is CASGTGQGAYEQYF. The DNA of the CDR3 is TGTGCCAGCGGTACGGGACAGGGGGCCTACGAGCAGTACTTC. The V gene is TRBV6-1, the J gene TRBJ2-7; TRBD1 aligns across 11 bases. With 8 bases clipped from V and 2 bases from J, the junction kept 5 bases outside the gene matches. Germline V gene lookup returns CDR1 MNHNS and CDR2 SASEGT. This CDR3 spans 14 amino acids.

The chain recombines TRBV25-1 with TRBJ1-1; 11 nucleotides align to TRBD1. The V and J ends lost 5 bases and 4 bases, in that order; junction bases with no gene match: 6. CDR1 is MGHDK, CDR2 SYGVNS, per germline. The length of the CDR3 is 15 residues. The chain's CDR3 is CASSIPGTGGTEAFF. The CDR3 DNA follows: TGTGCCAGCAGTATACCCGGGACAGGGGGCACTGAAGCTTTCTTT.

This sequence joins TRBV5-1 and TRBJ2-7; D might be TRBD1 (5 bases). The CDR3 is made up of 15 amino acids. Germline loops: CDR1 SGHRS, CDR2 YFSETQ. Deletions cut 4 bases from V and 6 bases from J, with 20 bases between. The CDR3 sequence is CASSQKPDSVREQYF. The CDR3 DNA follows: TGCGCCAGCAGCCAGAAACCTGACAGTGTTCGCGAGCAGTACTTC.

Comment on this clone: Additional DNA sequences in this sample encode the identical CDR3. The gene calls are TRBV29-1 and TRBJ2-2; D unresolved. CDR3 length: 12 residues. Trimming pared 4 bases from V and 2 bases from J, leaving 5 bases between. Germline-derived CDR1 and CDR2 are SQVTM and ANQGSEA. CDR3 DNA: TGCAGCGTTGGCGGTAACACCGGGGAGCTGTTTTTT. Protein: CSVGGNTGELFF.